Listed below are T cell receptor beta chains from one sample, sequenced in a study of blood T cell repertoires in COVID-19. Assay: immunoSEQ multiplex PCR; the TCRdb copy retains only in-frame clones and omits some. The sample shows about 390,000 clones, 87% of them seen only once. Material for sequencing was PBMCs or T cells enriched from blood (not recorded which). The receptors here all came from a woman aged 45-59 years who had recovered from COVID-19. Both conserved end residues are part of each CDR3. A D gene is named only where the DNA matches it firmly. Part of the rows lack a size; the others show once, few, many or a class for expanded clones.

TRBV6-5	TRBJ2-7	.	.	CASSGDYEQYF	TGTGCCAGCAGCGGGGACTACGAGCAGTACTTC
TRBV7-2	TRBJ1-6	.	once	CASSEFGAIQFLPLHF	TGTGCCAGCAGCGAATTCGGAGCCATTCAATTCTTACCCCTCCACTTT
TRBV7-2	TRBJ1-6	.	.	CASSPRQAQNSPLHF	TGTGCCAGCAGCCCACGACAGGCTCAGAATTCACCCCTCCACTTT
TRBV6-2/TRBV6-3	TRBJ1-2	TRBD1	.	CASSPPQGASTF	TGTGCCAGCAGCCCCCCACAGGGGGCCTCAACCTTC
TRBV7-9	TRBJ2-7	.	.	CASSLLVSQGPREQYF	TGTGCCAGCAGCTTACTGGTGAGCCAGGGTCCCAGGGAGCAGTACTTC
TRBV6-2/TRBV6-3	TRBJ2-5	TRBD2	.	CASSPFGGGAGQTQYF	TGTGCCAGCAGTCCCTTTGGCGGGGGGGCCGGCCAGACCCAGTACTTC
TRBV5-4	TRBJ2-3	TRBD1	.	CASRPTGVSTDTQYF	TGTGCCAGCAGACCTACAGGGGTCAGCACAGATACGCAGTATTTT
TRBV5-8	TRBJ2-6	TRBD1	.	CASSLRDSRANVLTF	TGTGCCAGCAGCCTTAGGGACAGCAGGGCCAACGTCCTGACTTTC
TRBV30	TRBJ1-5	.	few	CAWAGGSGQPQHF	TGTGCCTGGGCAGGAGGGTCTGGTCAGCCCCAGCATTTT
TRBV4-1	TRBJ1-2	.	.	CASSPGTSGYGYTF	TGCGCCAGCAGCCCAGGGACATCGGGCTATGGCTACACCTTC
TRBV12-3/TRBV12-4	TRBJ2-5	TRBD1	.	CASSRDSQETQYF	TGTGCCAGCAGCCGGGACAGCCAAGAGACCCAGTACTTC
TRBV19	TRBJ2-5	TRBD1	.	CASSWTGEAETQYF	TGTGCCAGTAGTTGGACAGGGGAAGCCGAGACCCAGTACTTC
TRBV23-1	TRBJ2-5	TRBD2	.	CASSQSGLVLETQYF	TGCGCCAGCAGTCAATCGGGACTAGTACTAGAGACCCAGTACTTC
TRBV5-1	TRBJ2-1	TRBD2	.	CASSPSGLVGTEQFF	TGCGCCAGCAGCCCCTCAGGACTAGTAGGTACTGAGCAGTTCTTC
TRBV4-2	TRBJ2-3	TRBD2	.	CASSREVLAGSTDTQYF	TGTGCCAGCAGCCGAGAAGTATTAGCGGGGAGCACAGATACGCAGTATTTT
TRBV5-8	TRBJ1-2	.	.	CASGQNYGYTF	TGTGCCAGCGGACAGAATTATGGCTACACCTTC
TRBV23-1	TRBJ1-5	TRBD1	.	CASSQSSGGVSNQPQHF	TGCGCCAGCAGTCAATCGTCAGGGGGCGTAAGCAATCAGCCCCAGCATTTT
TRBV27	TRBJ2-7	TRBD2	.	CASSSRGGPYEQYF	TGTGCCAGCAGTTCGCGGGGGGGCCCCTACGAGCAGTACTTC
TRBV7-2	TRBJ1-2	.	.	CASSPEPGTTYGYTF	TGTGCCAGCAGCCCGGAGCCCGGGACTACCTATGGCTACACCTTC
TRBV28	TRBJ2-1	.	.	CASTPRTRAYNEQFF	TGTGCCAGCACCCCCCGGACAAGGGCCTACAATGAGCAGTTCTTC
TRBV28	TRBJ2-1	TRBD2	.	CASRPGLDNEQFF	TGTGCCAGCAGGCCGGGACTAGACAATGAGCAGTTCTTC
TRBV3-1/TRBV3-2	TRBJ2-5	.	.	CASSQPSLLGGETQYF	TGTGCCAGCAGCCAGCCGAGTTTGTTAGGCGGAGAGACCCAGTACTTC
TRBV5-6	TRBJ1-1	.	few	CASSRVRTEAFF	TGTGCCAGCAGCCGCGTACGGACTGAAGCTTTCTTT
TRBV30	TRBJ1-4	.	.	CAWSVSGGRNEKLFF	TGTGCCTGGAGCGTGAGTGGGGGCCGGAACGAAAAACTGTTTTTT
TRBV5-4	TRBJ1-2	.	.	CASSLVGGEISGYTF	TGTGCCAGCAGCTTGGTGGGGGGGGAAATAAGTGGCTACACCTTC
TRBV4-3	TRBJ1-2	TRBD1	.	CASSRGQDYGYTF	TGCGCCAGCAGCCGGGGACAGGACTATGGCTACACCTTC
TRBV13	TRBJ2-1	TRBD2	.	CASSHNLPGLPPYNEQFF	TGTGCCAGCAGTCACAATCTCCCGGGACTACCCCCCTACAATGAGCAGTTCTTC
TRBV27	TRBJ2-6	.	.	CASSPLRQAASGANVLTF	TGTGCCAGCAGTCCACTCCGACAGGCCGCCTCTGGGGCCAACGTCCTGACTTTC
TRBV2	TRBJ1-4	.	many	CASSETGGLGQEKLFF	TGTGCCAGCAGTGAGACGGGGGGTCTGGGGCAGGAAAAACTGTTTTTT
TRBV2	TRBJ1-6	TRBD1	.	CASRTGIGSPLHF	TGTGCCAGCCGGACAGGGATTGGATCACCCCTCCACTTT
TRBV4-3	TRBJ2-2	TRBD2	.	CASSQDTGGGGELFF	TGCGCCAGCAGCCAAGATACGGGGGGAGGCGGGGAGCTGTTTTTT
TRBV19	TRBJ2-1	TRBD1	.	CASSIVIVGTAYNEQFF	TGTGCCAGTAGTATTGTAATCGTCGGGACAGCTTACAATGAGCAGTTCTTC
TRBV5-1	TRBJ1-1	.	.	CASSLGGGPMNTEAFF	TGCGCCAGCAGCCTCGGTGGTGGGCCTATGAACACTGAAGCTTTCTTT
TRBV9	TRBJ2-7	.	.	CASSAHRGLLSDEQYF	TGTGCCAGCAGCGCCCACAGGGGACTCCTTTCTGACGAGCAGTACTTC
TRBV5-1	TRBJ2-1	TRBD1	.	CASSPGQIHSYNEQFF	TGCGCCAGCAGCCCGGGACAGATTCACTCCTACAATGAGCAGTTCTTC
TRBV4-3	TRBJ1-1	.	.	CASSQDRGVEMAEAFF	TGCGCCAGCAGCCAAGATCGGGGGGTGGAAATGGCTGAAGCTTTCTTT
TRBV9	TRBJ2-5	TRBD2	.	CASSVSPSGAQETQYF	TGTGCCAGCAGCGTCTCGCCTAGCGGGGCCCAAGAGACCCAGTACTTC
TRBV15	TRBJ2-3	.	.	CATSRDAGRTDTQYF	TGTGCCACCAGCAGAGATGCGGGGCGCACAGATACGCAGTATTTT
TRBV29-1	TRBJ1-1	TRBD1	.	CSALRLTGGTEAFF	TGCAGCGCCTTGAGACTAACAGGGGGAACTGAAGCTTTCTTT
TRBV5-1	TRBJ1-1	TRBD1	.	CASSKRQGSDTEAFF	TGCGCCAGCTCGAAACGACAGGGCTCGGACACTGAAGCTTTCTTT
TRBV9	TRBJ1-1	.	.	CASSVVSGHGRMAEAFF	TGTGCCAGCAGCGTAGTGTCAGGGCACGGTCGGATGGCTGAAGCTTTCTTT
TRBV19	TRBJ1-1	.	.	CASRVGQNTEAFF	TGTGCCAGTAGGGTGGGACAGAACACTGAAGCTTTCTTT
TRBV4-2	TRBJ2-3	.	.	CASSQGAGDTDTQYF	TGTGCCAGCAGCCAAGGGGCAGGGGACACAGATACGCAGTATTTT
TRBV19	TRBJ1-1	.	.	CASVNGNRNTEAFF	TGTGCCAGTGTTAACGGGAATAGAAACACTGAAGCTTTCTTT
TRBV7-2	TRBJ2-3	.	few	CASSLGRRTDTQYF	TGTGCCAGCAGCTTAGGGCGGCGCACAGATACGCAGTATTTT
TRBV28	TRBJ1-5	.	.	CASSPSGVWSNQPQHF	TGTGCCAGCAGCCCTTCGGGGGTATGGAGCAATCAGCCCCAGCATTTT
TRBV2	TRBJ1-2	TRBD1	.	CASSRQGLGYTF	TGTGCCAGCAGTAGACAGGGGTTGGGCTACACCTTC